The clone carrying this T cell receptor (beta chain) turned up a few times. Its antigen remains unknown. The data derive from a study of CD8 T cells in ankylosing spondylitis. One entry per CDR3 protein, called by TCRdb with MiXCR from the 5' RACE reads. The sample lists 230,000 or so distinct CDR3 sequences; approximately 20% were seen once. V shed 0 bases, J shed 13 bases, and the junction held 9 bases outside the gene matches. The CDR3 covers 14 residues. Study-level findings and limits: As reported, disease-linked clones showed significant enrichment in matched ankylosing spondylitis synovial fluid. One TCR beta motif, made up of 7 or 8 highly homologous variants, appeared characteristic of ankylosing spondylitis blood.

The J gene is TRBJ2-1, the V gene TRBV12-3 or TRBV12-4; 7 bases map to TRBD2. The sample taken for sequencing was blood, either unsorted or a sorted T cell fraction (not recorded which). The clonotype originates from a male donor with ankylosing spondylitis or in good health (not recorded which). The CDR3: CASSLAPSSGFQFF. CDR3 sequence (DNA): TGTGCCAGCAGTTTAGCTCCTTCTAGCGGATTCCAGTTCTTC.